Below, 7 T cell receptor beta chains from the same sample are listed, as sequenced in a study of cytomegalovirus exposure and HLA in healthy donors. Use of 60 Vbeta and 13 Jbeta primers characterized the PCR. The data were produced by immunoSEQ multiplex PCR, yet TCRdb's version contains in-frame clones alone and is incomplete. The top ten hold roughly 2.4% of the sample, which has over 250,000 clones, approximately 70% seen once. Sequencing was performed on PBMCs. Receptors originate from a female donor in good health and CMV-seronegative.

This sequence joins TRBV10-1 and TRBJ2-5, with TRBD2 matching 7 bases. The DNA end is a closer match to TRBJ2-7, so the J assignment may be wrong. The germline V gene encodes CDR1 WNHNN and CDR2 SYGVQD (reference sequence). The CDR3 spans 12 residues. The CDR3 loop is CASSGTTYEQYF. CDR3 in DNA: TGCGCCAGCAGCGGGACTACCTACGAGCAGTACTTC.

This clone has only one observation. V is TRBV6-4 and J is TRBJ1-2, with D unresolved. Trimming stripped 2 bases from V and 1 base from J, with 14 bases between. This CDR3 region has 16 residues. Looked up from germline, CDR1 is MRHNA and CDR2 is SNTAGT. This chain's CDR3 is CASSDVGGPLNYGYTF. The DNA of the CDR3 is TGTGCCAGCAGTGACGTGGGCGGGCCCCTTAACTATGGCTACACCTTC.

There are a few counts of this clone. For the CDR3, the DNA is TGTGCCAGCAGCGCCCTACCTACGGCCAAAAACATTCAGTACTTC. Its protein is CASSALPTAKNIQYF. This chain joins TRBV5-4 and TRBJ2-4; no definite D call. Germline V gives CDR1 SGHNT, CDR2 YYREEE (reference sequence). This CDR3 is 15 amino acids long. V was clipped by 4 bases and J by 1 base, with 12 bases between them.

J is TRBJ2-7 and V is TRBV4-1; TRBD2 might be the D (5 bases). CDR3 size: 13 residues. The V gene lost 4 bases and the J gene lost 3 bases, with 10 bases spanning the gap. The germline CDR1 and CDR2 sequences are MGHRA and YSYEKL. The CDR3 bases are TGCGCCAGCAGCCCCGACTACAACTACGAGCAGTACTTC. Translation gives CASSPDYNYEQYF.

The chain combines TRBV28 with TRBJ1-6; 9 bases are a match to TRBD1. Germline V lookup: CDR1 MDHEN, CDR2 SYDVKM. The CDR3 has 14 residues. V dropped 5 bases and J dropped 9; count of bases not matched to a gene: 5. DNA for the CDR3: TGTGCCAGCAGTCCCGGACAGGGGAGTTCACCCCTCCACTTT. Amino acid sequence: CASSPGQGSSPLHF.

The chain recombines TRBV28 with TRBJ2-1; 9 bases are a match to TRBD2. The CDR3 covers 15 residues. Germline CDR1 reads MDHEN; CDR2 reads SYDVKM. Trimming took 5 bases from V and 8 from J; bases not matched to a gene: 10. CDR3 sequence: CASSAWGSGSHEQFF. The CDR3 DNA sequence: TGTGCCAGCAGTGCGTGGGGTAGCGGGAGTCATGAGCAGTTCTTC.

J is TRBJ1-4 and V is TRBV6-5; D is perhaps TRBD1 (5 bases). Germline V lookup: CDR1 MNHEY, CDR2 SVGAGI. With 2 bases removed from V and 8 bases from J, the gap between germline ends came to 12 bases. The CDR3 consists of 14 residues. The CDR3 sequence is CASSYRAGHEKLFF. DNA of the CDR3: TGTGCCAGCAGTTACAGGGCAGGGCACGAAAAACTGTTTTTT.